These 20 T cell receptor beta chains were sequenced from one sample in a study of Ad26.COV2.S vaccination and SARS-CoV-2 variants (dated by TCRdb to the early 2020s). The sample's treatment or condition label, in plain terms: 19 received Ad26.COV2.S at low or high dose, single or two shots; 5 received placebo; per-sample allocation not given. Repertoires of vaccine and placebo recipients were sequenced from samples taken on day 63 after the first injection. The library came from the immunoSEQ multiplex PCR assay. TCRdb re-hosts the immuneACCESS table, in-frame sequences only. Its copies lack some clones; in the studies checked, an unresolved V gene accounts for under half of them, and the cause for the rest is not known. Recorded for this sample are 250,000 to 300,000 clones; over 75% of them occurred a single time. Together, the top ten hold around 3% of the sample. This specimen consisted of peripheral blood, obtained in a trial of Ad26.COV2.S vaccine versus placebo. Receptor source: a person aged 18 to 65 who received the Ad26.COV2.S COVID-19 vaccine or a placebo.

The J gene is TRBJ2-6, the V gene TRBV29-1, with D tentatively TRBD1 (5 bases). The CDR3 has 16 amino acids. The germline V gene has CDR1 SQVTM and CDR2 ANQGSEA. V was shortened by 1 base and J by 0 bases, with 10 bases between the two germline ends. CDR3 bases: TGCAGCGTTGAAGGACAGAGACGCTCTGGGGCCAACGTCCTGACTTTC. This gives the protein CSVEGQRRSGANVLTF.

The CDR3 spells CATSRGGTGTNYGYTF. CDR3 bases: TGTGCCACCAGCAGAGGTGGGACAGGGACCAACTATGGCTACACCTTC. The J gene is TRBJ1-2, the V gene TRBV15; 9 bases match TRBD1. The J segment lost 2 bases and the V segment lost 1 base, leaving 5 bases of the junction unmatched. The germline V gene encodes CDR1 LNHNV and CDR2 YYDKDF (reference sequence). The CDR3 loop spans 16 amino acids.

The CDR3 bases are TGTGCCAGCAGTAACCACGGAGAGCAGTACTTC. Translating it yields CASSNHGEQYF. The rearrangement joins TRBV2 to TRBJ2-7; no clear D. The CDR3 contains 11 residues. Germline lookup yields CDR1 SNHLY and CDR2 FYNNEI. Trimming took 5 bases from V and 7 from J, leaving 9 bases between them.

This chain uses TRBV5-1 with TRBJ2-3, with 7 bases lining up with TRBD2. Germline CDR1 is SGHRS and CDR2 is YFSETQ. V was clipped by 5 bases and J by 2 bases; unmatched bases: 5. This CDR3 spans 14 amino acids. Here the CDR3 DNA reads TGCGCCAGCAGGGATACTAGCGCCACAGATACGCAGTATTTT. Translation: CASRDTSATDTQYF.

The chain couples TRBV30 to TRBJ2-3; no clear D gene. Germline CDR1 is GTSNPN and CDR2 is SVGIG (reference sequence). Trimming left V 0 bases short and J 6 bases short, with 13 bases between. The CDR3 is 14 amino acids. The CDR3 DNA is TGTGCCTGGAGTGTGCTCTCCAAGGTTGATACGCAGTATTTT. This codes for CAWSVLSKVDTQYF.

Details on this clone: Other DNA sequences in this specimen translate into the identical CDR3. CDR3 nucleotides: TGTGCCAGCAGTTACCTAGCGAGCTACAATGAGCAGTTCTTC. Translating gives CASSYLASYNEQFF. The chain links TRBV6-5 to TRBJ2-1, with D perhaps matching TRBD2 (6 bases). The V end lost 2 bases, the J end lost 3 bases, and 8 bases lay between the germline ends. Germline V gene sequence: CDR1 MNHEY, CDR2 SVGAGI. The CDR3 contains 14 residues.

The chain recombines TRBV5-1 with TRBJ2-7; D is uncertain. V lost 3 bases and J lost 0, with 10 bases in between. Germline values: CDR1 SGHRS, CDR2 YFSETQ. CDR3 length: 14 residues. CDR3 region: CASSSPELSYEQYF. The CDR3 DNA sequence: TGCGCCAGCAGCTCACCGGAACTCTCCTACGAGCAGTACTTC.

The chain combines TRBV27 with TRBJ1-2; TRBD1 aligns across 7 bases. With V trimmed by 5 bases and J by 1 base, 7 bases remained unmatched. This CDR3 is 15 amino acids long. CDR1 is MNHEY, CDR2 SMNVEV, per germline (reference sequence). DNA for the CDR3: TGTGCCAGCAGTACTCGGCAGGGGGGTAACTATGGCTACACCTTC. Translation gives CASSTRQGGNYGYTF.

The chain links TRBV6-5 to TRBJ2-7; D may be TRBD1 (6 bases). Deletions cut 6 bases from V and 0 bases from J, with 9 bases between. CDR1 and CDR2 (germline): MNHEY, SVGAGI. The CDR3 is 13 residues long. The CDR3 protein is CASRLDSSYEQYF. The CDR3 nucleotides read TGTGCCAGCAGACTGGACAGCTCCTACGAGCAGTACTTC.

This clone has only one observation. The CDR3 spells CASSAGEWVRTEAFF. CDR3 DNA sequence: TGTGCCAGCAGCGCCGGAGAATGGGTCAGGACTGAAGCTTTCTTT. The rearrangement links TRBV9 to TRBJ1-1; no clear D gene. The CDR3 runs to 15 residues. The V end lost 3 bases, the J end lost 5 bases, and 17 bases lay between the germline ends. The germline V gene has CDR1 SGDLS and CDR2 YYNGEE.

V usage is TRBV5-1 and J usage is TRBJ2-7, with D possibly called TRBD1 or TRBD2 (5 bases each). Trimming stripped 4 bases from V and 8 bases from J, with 19 bases between. CDR3 length equals 14 residues. CDR1 and CDR2 (germline): SGHRS, YFSETQ. As DNA, the CDR3 is TGCGCCAGCAGCGAGGGACCGCAGAGCGTTAAGCAGTACTTC. Translation gives CASSEGPQSVKQYF. The full variable domain, rest sourced from reference TRBV5-1 and TRBJ2-7, is KAGVTQTPRYLIKTRGQQVTLSCSPISGHRSVSWYQQTPGQGLQFLFEYFSETQRNKGNFPGRFSGRQFSNSRSEMNVSTLELGDSALYLCASSEGPQSVKQYFGPGTRLTVT.

As to this clone: This sample also contains other DNA sequences that code for the same CDR3. The V call is TRBV12-3 or TRBV12-4, the J call TRBJ2-5; D unresolved. This CDR3 is 11 amino acids long. The ends were cut back, 1 base at V and 3 bases at J, with 0 bases in the middle. CDR3 bases: TGTGCCAGCAGTTTAGAAGAGACCCAGTACTTC. It codes for CASSLEETQYF.

This chain joins TRBV19 and TRBJ2-3, with D maybe TRBD1 (6 bases). With 6 bases removed from V and 2 bases from J, the gap between germline ends came to 12 bases. This CDR3 spans 14 amino acids. CDR1 is LNHDA, CDR2 SQIVND, per germline (reference sequence). This chain's CDR3 is CASRGSGVTDTQYF. CDR3 bases: TGTGCCAGTAGAGGCTCAGGGGTCACAGATACGCAGTATTTT.

This sequence joins TRBV7-8 and TRBJ2-1; TRBD2 aligns across 7 bases. From germline, CDR1 is SGHVS and CDR2 FQNEAQ. The CDR3 contains 15 residues. The V gene end was trimmed by 0 bases and the J gene end by 9 bases; junction bases not matched to a gene: 8. The CDR3 spells CASSLALAVQGEQFF. As DNA, the CDR3 is TGTGCCAGCAGCTTAGCTCTAGCGGTACAAGGTGAGCAGTTCTTC.

This sequence joins TRBV7-2 and TRBJ2-1; 10 nucleotides line up with TRBD2. Germline CDR1 reads SGHTA; CDR2 reads FQGNSA. The CDR3 has 16 residues. Trimming took 6 bases from V and 7 from J; bases not matched to a gene: 12. The CDR3 nucleotides are TGTGCCAGCAGAGATTATCCGGGACTAGCGATGAATGAGCAGTTCTTC. Encoded protein: CASRDYPGLAMNEQFF.

V gene TRBV13 combines with J gene TRBJ2-3; 9 positions agree with TRBD2. Germline lookup yields CDR1 PRHDT and CDR2 FYEKMQ (reference sequence). This CDR3 contains 16 residues. The V and J ends lost 4 bases and 2 bases, in that order; junction bases with no gene match: 7. The DNA for the CDR3 is TGTGCCAGCAGCTCCCCGGGACTAGCCACCACAGATACGCAGTATTTT. This codes for CASSSPGLATTDTQYF.

The chain is built from TRBV5-6 and TRBJ1-2, with a weak D call TRBD1 (5 bases). The CDR3 spans 18 residues. The V and J ends lost 1 base and 2 bases respectively, with 21 bases between them. Germline CDR1 reads SGHDT; CDR2 reads YYEEEE. The CDR3 reads CASSLRGGGQGSNYGYTF. The CDR3 DNA reads TGTGCCAGCAGCTTGAGGGGCGGTGGTCAGGGCTCGAACTATGGCTACACCTTC.

V and J are TRBV2 and TRBJ2-2, with TRBD1 as a possible D gene (5 bases). V was clipped by 7 bases and J by 5 bases, with 11 bases between them. This CDR3 contains 13 residues. From germline, CDR1 is SNHLY and CDR2 FYNNEI. The CDR3 sequence is CASKGPVTGELFF. DNA of the CDR3: TGTGCCAGCAAGGGGCCGGTGACCGGGGAGCTGTTTTTT. Using reference TRBV2 and TRBJ2-2 for the parts outside the CDR3, the full variable domain is EPEVTQTPSHQVTQMGQEVILRCVPISNHLYFYWYRQILGQKVEFLVSFYNNEISEKSEIFDDQFSVERPDGSNFTLKIRSTKLEDSAMYFCASKGPVTGELFFGEGSRLTVL.

This clone was counted a single time. This chain connects TRBV9 to TRBJ2-1; 9 bases fit TRBD1. CDR3 length equals 14 residues. Germline trimming cut 3 bases from V and 4 bases from J; bases unmatched to any gene: 2. The germline V gene has CDR1 SGDLS and CDR2 YYNGEE. CDR3 in DNA: TGTGCCAGCAGCGGGACAGGGGATTACAATGAGCAGTTCTTC. Protein sequence: CASSGTGDYNEQFF.

V is TRBV10-2 and J is TRBJ1-1, with D tentatively TRBD1 (5 bases). V was trimmed by 5 bases and J by 5 bases, leaving 12 bases between them. The CDR3 is made up of 13 amino acids. Germline V gives CDR1 WSHSY, CDR2 SAAADI. Here the CDR3 reads CASSPQGGTEAFF. In nucleotides, the CDR3 is TGCGCCAGCAGTCCCCAGGGCGGGACTGAAGCTTTCTTT.